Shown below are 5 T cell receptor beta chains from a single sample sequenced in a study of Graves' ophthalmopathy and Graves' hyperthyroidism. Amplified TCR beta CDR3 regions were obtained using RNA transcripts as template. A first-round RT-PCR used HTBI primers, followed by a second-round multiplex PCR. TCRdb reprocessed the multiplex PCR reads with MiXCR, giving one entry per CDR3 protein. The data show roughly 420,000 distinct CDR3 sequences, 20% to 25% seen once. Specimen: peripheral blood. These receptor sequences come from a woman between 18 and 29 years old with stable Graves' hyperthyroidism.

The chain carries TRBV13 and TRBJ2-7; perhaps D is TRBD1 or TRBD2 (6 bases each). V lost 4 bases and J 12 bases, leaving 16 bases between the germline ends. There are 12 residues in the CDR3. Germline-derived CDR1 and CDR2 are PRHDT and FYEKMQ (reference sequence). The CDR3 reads CASSYPRGRLYF. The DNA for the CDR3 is TGTGCCAGCAGCTACCCCCGGGGGCGTCTGTACTTC.

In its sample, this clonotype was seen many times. CDR3: CAWNGAGSRYSNQPQHF. CDR3 coding DNA: TGTGCCTGGAATGGGGCAGGGTCGCGGTATAGCAATCAGCCCCAGCATTTT. V gene TRBV30 combines with J gene TRBJ1-5; TRBD1 might be the D (5 bases). This CDR3 comprises 17 residues. The germline V gene encodes CDR1 GTSNPN and CDR2 SVGIG (reference sequence). Trimming pared 4 bases from V and 0 bases from J, leaving 19 bases between.

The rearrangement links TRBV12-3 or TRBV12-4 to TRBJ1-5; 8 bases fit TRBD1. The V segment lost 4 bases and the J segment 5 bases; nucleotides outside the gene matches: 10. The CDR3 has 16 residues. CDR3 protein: CASSSGGQGAYQPQHF. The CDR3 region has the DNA TGTGCCAGCAGTTCCGGGGGGCAGGGGGCATATCAGCCCCAGCATTTT.

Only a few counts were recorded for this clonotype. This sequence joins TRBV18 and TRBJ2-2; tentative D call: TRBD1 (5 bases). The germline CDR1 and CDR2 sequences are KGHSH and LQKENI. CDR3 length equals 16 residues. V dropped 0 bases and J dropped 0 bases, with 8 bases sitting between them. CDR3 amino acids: CASSPPAQANTGELFF. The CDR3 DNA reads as TGTGCCAGCTCACCACCGGCACAGGCGAACACCGGGGAGCTGTTTTTT.

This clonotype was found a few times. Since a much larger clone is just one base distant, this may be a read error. The CDR3 here is CASSNRVFGELFF. DNA of the CDR3: TGTGCCAGCAGCAACAGGGTTTTCGGGGAGCTGTTTTTT. The rearrangement joins TRBV7-2 to TRBJ2-2; D may be TRBD1 (6 bases). The CDR3 contains 13 residues. The V gene's germline CDR1 is SGHTA and CDR2 FQGNSA. The V end was cut by 5 bases, the J end by 7 bases, with 11 bases between.